This T cell receptor (beta chain) originates from a study of CD8 T cells in Susac syndrome. Regarding the study as a whole: When the CD4+ T cell repertoires of patients with Susac syndrome were examined, they did not show any clonal expansion.

With random hexamers, roughly 0.45 to 1 ug RNA was reverse transcribed. The TCR beta CDR3 was amplified by immunoSEQ multiplex PCR across 54 Vbeta, 13 Jbeta. TCRdb redid the calling of the immunoSEQ multiplex PCR reads with MiXCR, one entry per CDR3 protein. The sample includes around 150,000 distinct CDR3 sequences, around 95% of them seen just once. The CDR3 covers 15 residues. Trimming shortened V by 1 base and J by 3 bases, and 12 bases separated the two germline ends. Germline V lookup: CDR1 KGHSH, CDR2 LQKENI. All included Susac syndrome patients satisfied recently defined diagnostic criteria for definite or probable disease. On this clonotype itself: Its antigen is not identified.

Material: CD4+ T cells from PBMCs. The chain joins TRBV18 to TRBJ1-2; weak D call: TRBD1 (6 bases). The receptor was derived from a human donor with Susac syndrome. In DNA, the CDR3 is TGTGCCAGCTCACCACGGGGGGGCTCGGACTATGGCTACACCTTC. Amino acid sequence: CASSPRGGSDYGYTF.